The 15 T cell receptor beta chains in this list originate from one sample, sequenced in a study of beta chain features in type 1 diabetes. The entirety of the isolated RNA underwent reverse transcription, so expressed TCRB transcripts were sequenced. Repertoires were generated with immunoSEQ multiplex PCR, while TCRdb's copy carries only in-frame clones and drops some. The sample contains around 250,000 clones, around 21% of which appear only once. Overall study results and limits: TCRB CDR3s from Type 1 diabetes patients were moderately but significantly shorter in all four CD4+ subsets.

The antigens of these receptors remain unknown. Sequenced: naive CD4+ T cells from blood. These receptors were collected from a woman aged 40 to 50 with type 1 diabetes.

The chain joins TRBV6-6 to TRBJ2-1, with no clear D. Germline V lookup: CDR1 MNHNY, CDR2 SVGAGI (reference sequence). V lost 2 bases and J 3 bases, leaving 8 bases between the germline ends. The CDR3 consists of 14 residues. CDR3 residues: CASSYPDNYNEQFF. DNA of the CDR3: TGTGCCAGCAGTTACCCCGACAACTACAATGAGCAGTTCTTC.

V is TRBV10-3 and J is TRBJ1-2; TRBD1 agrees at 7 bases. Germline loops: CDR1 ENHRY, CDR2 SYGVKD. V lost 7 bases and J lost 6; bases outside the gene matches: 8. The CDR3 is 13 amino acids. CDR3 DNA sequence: TGTGCCATCACCCCCGGGACAGTAGATGGCTACACCTTC. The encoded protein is CAITPGTVDGYTF.

The CDR3 sequence is CASSPGNSGSNEQFF. DNA of the CDR3: TGTGCCAGCAGCCCCGGGAATAGCGGGAGCAATGAGCAGTTCTTC. The rearrangement uses TRBV28 and TRBJ2-1; the match to TRBD2 covers 9 bases. Unmatched junction bases numbered 9, after V lost 6 bases and J lost 6 bases. Germline assignment: CDR1 MDHEN and CDR2 SYDVKM. The CDR3 is made up of 15 amino acids.

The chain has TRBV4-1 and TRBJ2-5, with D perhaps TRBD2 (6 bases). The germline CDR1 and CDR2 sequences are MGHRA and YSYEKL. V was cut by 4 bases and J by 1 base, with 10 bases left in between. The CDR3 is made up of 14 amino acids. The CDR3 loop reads CASSLGGIQETQYF. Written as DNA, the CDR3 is TGCGCCAGCAGCCTTGGGGGGATCCAAGAGACCCAGTACTTC.

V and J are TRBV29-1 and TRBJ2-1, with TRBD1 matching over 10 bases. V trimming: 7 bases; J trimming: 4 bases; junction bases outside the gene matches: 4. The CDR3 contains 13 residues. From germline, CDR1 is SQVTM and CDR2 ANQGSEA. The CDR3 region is CSAQGQGYNEQFF. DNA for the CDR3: TGCAGCGCCCAGGGACAGGGGTACAATGAGCAGTTCTTC.

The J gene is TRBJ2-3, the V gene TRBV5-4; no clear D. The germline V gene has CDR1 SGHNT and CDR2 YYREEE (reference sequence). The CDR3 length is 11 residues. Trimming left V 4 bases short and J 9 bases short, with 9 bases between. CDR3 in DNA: TGTGCCAGCAGCGGAGCTGGGACGCAGTATTTT. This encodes CASSGAGTQYF.

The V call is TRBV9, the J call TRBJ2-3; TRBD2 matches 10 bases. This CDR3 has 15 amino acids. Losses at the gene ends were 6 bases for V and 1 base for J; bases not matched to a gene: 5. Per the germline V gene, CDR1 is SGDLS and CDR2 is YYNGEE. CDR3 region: CASTIAGGRTDTQYF. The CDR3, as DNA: TGTGCCAGCACCATAGCGGGGGGACGCACAGATACGCAGTATTTT.

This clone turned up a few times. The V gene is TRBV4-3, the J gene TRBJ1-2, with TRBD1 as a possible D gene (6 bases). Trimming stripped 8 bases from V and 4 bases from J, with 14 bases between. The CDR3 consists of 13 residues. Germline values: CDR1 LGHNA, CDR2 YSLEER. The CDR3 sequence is CASPFRGFYGYTF. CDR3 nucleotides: TGCGCCAGCCCTTTCAGGGGCTTCTATGGCTACACCTTC.

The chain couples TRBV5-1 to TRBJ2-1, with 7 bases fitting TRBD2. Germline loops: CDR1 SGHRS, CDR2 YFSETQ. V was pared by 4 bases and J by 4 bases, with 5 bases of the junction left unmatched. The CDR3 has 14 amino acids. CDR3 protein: CASSEGTIYNEQFF. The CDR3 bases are TGCGCCAGCAGCGAGGGGACTATATACAATGAGCAGTTCTTC.

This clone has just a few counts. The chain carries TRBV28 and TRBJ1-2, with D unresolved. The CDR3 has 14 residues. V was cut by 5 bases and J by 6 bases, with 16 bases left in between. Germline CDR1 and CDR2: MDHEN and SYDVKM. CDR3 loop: CASSPARGWDGYTF. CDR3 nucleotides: TGTGCCAGCAGTCCCGCCCGGGGATGGGATGGCTACACCTTC.

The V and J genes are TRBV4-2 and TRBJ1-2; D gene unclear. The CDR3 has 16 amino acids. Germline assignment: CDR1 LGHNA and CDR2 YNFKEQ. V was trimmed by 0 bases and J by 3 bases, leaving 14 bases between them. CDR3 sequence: CASSQDRRFGYYGYTF. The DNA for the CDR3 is TGTGCCAGCAGCCAAGACAGGAGGTTCGGCTACTATGGCTACACCTTC.

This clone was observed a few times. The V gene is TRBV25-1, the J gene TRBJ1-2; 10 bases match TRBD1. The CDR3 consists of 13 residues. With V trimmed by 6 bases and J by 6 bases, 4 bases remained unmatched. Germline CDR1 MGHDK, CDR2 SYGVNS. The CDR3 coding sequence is TGTGCCAGCAGCTTGGACAGGGGGGATGGCTACACCTTC. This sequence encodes CASSLDRGDGYTF.

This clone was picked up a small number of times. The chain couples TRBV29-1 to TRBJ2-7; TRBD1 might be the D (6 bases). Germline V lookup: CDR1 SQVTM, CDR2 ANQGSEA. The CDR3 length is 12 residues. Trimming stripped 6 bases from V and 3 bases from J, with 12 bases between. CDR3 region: CSVWTAVYEQYF. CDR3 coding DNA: TGCAGCGTGTGGACAGCCGTCTACGAGCAGTACTTC.

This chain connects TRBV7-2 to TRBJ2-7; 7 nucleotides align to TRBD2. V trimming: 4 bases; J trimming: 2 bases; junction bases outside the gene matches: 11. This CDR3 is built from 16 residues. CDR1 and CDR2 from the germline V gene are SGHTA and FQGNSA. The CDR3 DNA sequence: TGTGCCAGCAGCTCCCCGGGGGGACTCAGCGCCTACGAGCAGTACTTC. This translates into CASSSPGGLSAYEQYF.

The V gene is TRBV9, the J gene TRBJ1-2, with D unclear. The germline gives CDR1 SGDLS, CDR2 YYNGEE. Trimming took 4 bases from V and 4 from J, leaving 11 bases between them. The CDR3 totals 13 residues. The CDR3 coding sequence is TGTGCCAGCAGCCTAGGTTCCTCCTATGGCTACACCTTC. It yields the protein CASSLGSSYGYTF. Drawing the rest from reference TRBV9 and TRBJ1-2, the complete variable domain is DSGVTQTPKHLITATGQRVTLRCSPRSGDLSVYWYQQSLDQGLQFLIQYYNGEERAKGNILERFSAQQFPDLHSELNLSSLELGDSALYFCASSLGSSYGYTFGSGTRLTVV.